This TCR beta chain was observed in a study of molecular identifiers for immune sequencing clone quantification (dated by TCRdb to between 2017 and 2018). Background on the whole study: For a replicate experiment, RNA from around 20,000 or 99,000 naive CD8 T cells was divided into five aliquots, of which four were sequenced. The study was a methods study using CD8 T cells to benchmark molecular-identifier clustering-based TCR repertoire sequencing (MIDCIRS) and TCR RNA copy counting. Overall study outcomes, separate from this receptor: A single cell's worth of spiked-in Jurkat TCR RNA was reported detectable even among about 1.1 million naive CD8 T cells. Spiked-in Jurkat TCR RNA (10 copies' worth), which is not part of the donor repertoire, was contained in the naive libraries. Approximately 2.7 recovered TCR RNA copies per cell were obtained by modeling, versus about 10 by digital PCR, implying a capture efficiency of approximately 27%. When barcode sub-clustering was omitted, TCR diversity was inflated by chimeric consensus sequences, with chimeras reaching as high as 47%. In CMV-specific effector cells, clones with more than 20 RNA copies contained over 99% of molecules, whereas in naive cells such clones contained under 1% of molecules. Highly expanded clone sizes could be underestimated because identical TCR molecules may share a barcode.

CDR1 and CDR2 are read off the germline V gene (reference sequence) as GTSNPN and SVGIG. Counted from cysteine to phenylalanine, this CDR3 has 13 amino acids. Of the read, only the CDR3 DNA is kept; its 39 bases are in frame from base 1. The V end loses 3 bases and the J end loses 6 bases, and a stretch of 15 bases separates them. This clonotype was seen many times. No cognate antigen has been identified for it. The record has no base qualities; no much larger clone is one base away. Libraries of naive CD8 T cells were generated from about 21,000 to 970,000 sorted cells, with 10%, 30% or 50% of the purified RNA used. Naive CD8 T cells were FACS-sorted as CD8+CD4-CCR7+CD45RA+ on a BD FACSAria II into RLT Plus buffer. Approximately 9 TCR copies' worth of Jurkat RNA were spiked into about 20,000-1,000,000 naive CD8 T cell samples to test detection sensitivity. Enrichment of CD8 T cells was performed with RosetteSep CD8+ T Cell Enrichment Cocktail and Ficoll-Paque, after which ACK red cell lysis was carried out.

Libraries were constructed by PCR. These reads were obtained on an Illumina HiSeq 4000. Bulk TCR libraries were generated as previously described, with the TCR primers listed in Table S5 used. The Qiagen AllPrep DNA/RNA kit was used to purify total RNA. Before analysis, reads from multiple sequencing runs of the same library were pooled. Per the original workflow: Reads were retained only if their TCR constant sequence matched exactly, and those retained reads were trimmed to 150 nt and grouped according to their 12-nt molecular barcodes. Reads within each barcode group were sub-clustered using a 15% Levenshtein threshold, and quality-weighted consensus sequences were constructed for each RNA molecule. Non-functional sequences were discarded, and so were lower-count sequences lying one edit away from another sequence. On the basis of fitting two negative binomial distributions, barcode sub-clusters with fewer than 20% of the maximum read count were discarded. TCRdb reprocessed the public reads (quality trimming at Q25 with fastp, clone calling with MiXCR) and kept in-frame beta chains. Identical CDR3 protein sequences are pooled into one entry, listed with their most common genes and DNA. The V and J calls were not made by the authors but by TCRdb's processing. The table for this sample lists under 650,000 distinct CDR3 sequences; approximately 20% of them were counted only once. Jointly, the top ten make up 0.85% of the sample.

The origin of this receptor is a human donor in good health. Some libraries in this study had Jurkat cell RNA spiked in. Material: naive CD8+ T cells from blood, with Jurkat cell RNA spiked in. The cell subset or site label, read with the paper, signifies: FACS-sorted CD8+CD4-CCR7+CD45RA+ naive T cells. The chain is made from TRBV30 and TRBJ2-7; the D gene cannot be resolved beyond TRBD1 or TRBD2, each matching 5 bases. The CDR3 corresponds to CAWSRTGTSEQYF. DNA sequence: TGTGCCTGGAGCCGGACCGGGACCTCCGAGCAGTACTTC.